The rows below give T cell receptor beta chains drawn from one sample of a study of blood T cell repertoires in COVID-19. Some clones are missing from TCRdb's copy, which holds only in-frame ones; the method was immunoSEQ multiplex PCR. The profile covers some 110,000 clones, with around three quarters appearing a single time and roughly 17% taken by the ten largest. Specimen: peripheral blood. Source of these receptors: a man between 60 and 75 years old with active or convalescent COVID-19. Each CDR3 is given with its conserved first and last residue. A D gene is named only where the DNA matches it firmly. Clone size is shown for a subset of rows, as once, few, many or a class of expanded clone.

J gene,D gene,V gene,CDR3 length,clone size,CDR3 DNA,CDR3 protein
TRBJ1-1,.,TRBV19,14,.,TGTGCCAGTAGTCCGGGATTTGAGGCCACTGAAGCTTTCTTT,CASSPGFEATEAFF
TRBJ2-6,TRBD2,TRBV5-4,16,.,TGTGCCAGCAGCTTGGTAGCGGGTGACGGGGCCAACGTCCTGACTTTC,CASSLVAGDGANVLTF
TRBJ1-5,.,TRBV7-9,19,few,TGTGCCAGCAGCTTGTCGTCCGTGGGGGGATTGATCGGCAATCAGCCCCAGCATTTT,CASSLSSVGGLIGNQPQHF
TRBJ2-1,TRBD2,TRBV5-1,15,.,TGCGCCAGCAGTTTGACTAGCGGGAGAGGCAATGAGCAGTTCTTC,CASSLTSGRGNEQFF
TRBJ2-3,TRBD1,TRBV28,13,.,TGTGCCAGCAGGGGACAGGCCACAGATACGCAGTATTTT,CASRGQATDTQYF
TRBJ2-1,TRBD1,TRBV6-5,13,.,TGTGCCACCGCCGGGACAGCCCCCAATGAGCAGTTCTTC,CATAGTAPNEQFF
TRBJ1-2,.,TRBV20-1,12,.,TGCAGTGCTAGTGCAGACTCCTATGGCTACACCTTC,CSASADSYGYTF
TRBJ1-6,TRBD1,TRBV6-5,14,.,TGTGCCAGCAGTATGGGACAGGAAAATTCACCCCTCCACTTT,CASSMGQENSPLHF
TRBJ2-3,.,TRBV3-1/TRBV3-2,12,.,TGTGCCAGCAAAAATGGGGGGGATACGCAGTATTTT,CASKNGGDTQYF
TRBJ1-2,.,TRBV2,13,.,TGTGCCAGCGCGACAGGAGTATTCTATGGCTACACCTTC,CASATGVFYGYTF
TRBJ2-6,.,TRBV19,18,once,TGTGCCAGTACTTCCGCGGGACAGAGCGGCTCTGGGGCCAACGTCCTGACTTTC,CASTSAGQSGSGANVLTF
TRBJ1-6,.,TRBV7-3,13,few,TGTGCCAGCAGCTTAGAACGGGGTTCACCCCTCCACTTT,CASSLERGSPLHF
TRBJ2-1,TRBD1,TRBV5-1,15,.,TGCGCCAGCAGCTCCCAGGGGGCCCAGGTTGGGGAGCAGTTCTTC,CASSSQGAQVGEQFF
TRBJ1-4,.,TRBV18,15,once,TGTGCCAGCTCACCATTTCGGGGGACTAATGAAAAACTGTTTTTT,CASSPFRGTNEKLFF
TRBJ1-6,.,TRBV15,16,few,TGTGCCACCAGCAGAGATCTAGGCAGCTATAATTCACCCCTCCACTTT,CATSRDLGSYNSPLHF
TRBJ1-5,.,TRBV4-2,12,few,TGTGCCAGCCGGGGGGGCAATCAGCCCCAGCATTTT,CASRGGNQPQHF
TRBJ1-1,.,TRBV29-1,13,.,TGCAGCGTTGATGCGCTGGACGGGATGGGAGCTTTCTTT,CSVDALDGMGAFF
TRBJ2-5,.,TRBV7-9,14,.,TGTGCCAGCAGCTTAGGCCACATCCAAGAGACCCAGTACTTC,CASSLGHIQETQYF
TRBJ1-1,TRBD1,TRBV5-1,15,.,TGCGCCAGCAGCATACCGGGACAGGGGGCTGGTGAAGCTTTCTTT,CASSIPGQGAGEAFF
TRBJ1-4,.,TRBV5-1,16,.,TGCGCCAGCAGCCCCGTGCAGGGGTCAGTCGGGGAAAAACTGTTTTTT,CASSPVQGSVGEKLFF
TRBJ1-4,.,TRBV18,14,.,TGTGCCAGCTCACCGCGGGATAGCGGTGAAAAACTGTTTTTT,CASSPRDSGEKLFF
TRBJ2-3,TRBD2,TRBV3-1/TRBV3-2,17,many,TGTGCCAGCAGCCGTGAAGCGGGAGGTCGGGTGACAGATACGCAGTATTTT,CASSREAGGRVTDTQYF
TRBJ2-7,TRBD2,TRBV7-8,15,many,TGTGCCAGCAGCTTAGGCCAAGCGGGGTCCTACGAGCAGTACTTC,CASSLGQAGSYEQYF
TRBJ2-1,.,TRBV14,15,.,TGTGCCAGCAGCCAAGGGTCAGGGTGGGCCAATGAGCAGTTCTTC,CASSQGSGWANEQFF
TRBJ2-1,TRBD2,TRBV7-3,16,.,TGTGCCAGCAGCTTAACCGGGACTAGCGGGAACTGGGAGCAGTTCTTC,CASSLTGTSGNWEQFF
TRBJ1-4,TRBD1,TRBV4-2,15,.,TGTGCCAGCAGCCCCTACAGGGGGCTTTTTGAAAAACTGTTTTTT,CASSPYRGLFEKLFF
TRBJ2-1,.,TRBV28,11,.,TGTGCCAGCAGTCCCCGTTCGGAGCAGTTCTTC,CASSPRSEQFF
TRBJ2-3,TRBD1,TRBV12-5,13,.,TGTGCTAGTGGTATGACAGGGGGAAATACGCAGTATTTT,CASGMTGGNTQYF
TRBJ1-5,.,TRBV9,13,once,TGTGCCAGCAGCGTAACCCCGGAGCAGCCCCAGCATTTT,CASSVTPEQPQHF
TRBJ1-6,.,TRBV9,16,once,TGTGCCAGCAGCGTAGAAATGGAACACAGGAATTCACCCCTCCACTTT,CASSVEMEHRNSPLHF
TRBJ1-1,.,TRBV7-9,15,.,TGTGCCAGCAGCCCGTTGAGTCTGCCGAACACTGAAGCTTTCTTT,CASSPLSLPNTEAFF
TRBJ2-1,TRBD2,TRBV11-2,14,.,TGTGCCAGCAGTTTGGGACTAGGGAGAAATGAGCAGTTCTTC,CASSLGLGRNEQFF
TRBJ2-1,.,TRBV7-2,11,.,TGTGCCAGCAGCCTCCCCGGTGAGCAGTTCTTC,CASSLPGEQFF
TRBJ2-2,.,TRBV6-5,12,.,TGTGCCAGCAACGGGAACACCGGGGAGCTGTTTTTT,CASNGNTGELFF
TRBJ2-5,TRBD2,TRBV28,18,.,TGTGCCAGCAGCCCCCCCGCCTCTAGCGGGAGGACCAGAGAGACCCAGTACTTC,CASSPPASSGRTRETQYF
TRBJ2-3,TRBD2,TRBV13,18,.,TGTGCCAGCAGCCCCCCCCGCGGGCTAGCGGGCGTGAGAGATACGCAGTATTTT,CASSPPRGLAGVRDTQYF
TRBJ1-6,TRBD1,TRBV7-2,17,.,TGTGCCAGCAGCTATCGGACAGGGAAAACGGATAATTCACCCCTCCACTTT,CASSYRTGKTDNSPLHF
TRBJ2-3,TRBD2,TRBV29-1,14,.,TGCAGCGTTGGGGCGGCGGGAGTGTTTGGTACGCAGTATTTT,CSVGAAGVFGTQYF
TRBJ2-2,.,TRBV28,14,.,TGTGCCAGCAGTCAAAACACACCCACCGGGGAGCTGTTTTTT,CASSQNTPTGELFF
TRBJ2-3,TRBD2,TRBV6-4,15,.,TGTGCCAGCAGTGACACTAGCGGGAGTGTAGATACGCAGTATTTT,CASSDTSGSVDTQYF
TRBJ2-7,TRBD1,TRBV28,14,.,TGTGCCAGCACCTCAAGACAGGGGGACTACGAGCAGTACTTC,CASTSRQGDYEQYF
TRBJ2-1,TRBD2,TRBV27,16,.,TGTGCCAGCAGTTCACTAGCGGGACGAGGAGTCAATGAGCAGTTCTTC,CASSSLAGRGVNEQFF
TRBJ1-2,TRBD1,TRBV25-1,16,.,TGTGCCAGCAGTTCTCGGACAGGTGGAATTAACTATGGCTACACCTTC,CASSSRTGGINYGYTF
TRBJ1-4,TRBD1,TRBV19,15,.,TGTGCCAGTAACTCCCTGGAGGGGGCGGGTGAAAAACTGTTTTTT,CASNSLEGAGEKLFF
TRBJ2-7,TRBD2,TRBV29-1,17,.,TGCAGCGTTCGACTAGCGGGGGTGCGTCACCCCTCCTACGAGCAGTACTTC,CSVRLAGVRHPSYEQYF
TRBJ1-6,.,TRBV15,14,.,TGTGCCACCAGCAGAGGAACTGATAATTCACCCCTCCACTTT,CATSRGTDNSPLHF
TRBJ2-3,.,TRBV5-6,14,.,TGTGCCAGCAGAAAGGACAGAGGGACAGATACGCAGTATTTT,CASRKDRGTDTQYF
TRBJ1-3,.,TRBV7-2,16,few,TGTGCCAGCAGCCTCGCGGGACGGAACTCTGGAAACACCATATATTTT,CASSLAGRNSGNTIYF